The T cell receptor beta chain under discussion was sequenced for a study of blood T cell repertoires in COVID-19. At the level of the study: PBMCs, B-cell-depleted T cells, or T cells provided the cDNA or gDNA that made up the material.

Assay: immunoSEQ multiplex PCR; the TCRdb copy retains only in-frame clones and omits some. The table records about 230,000 clones, 88% of them present only once. Participant ages covered about 18 to 89 years across approximately 25 US areas. No more than 2 weeks before study entry, exposed participants had met a case of COVID-19. The ends lost 1 base at V and 6 bases at J; junction bases unmatched: 1. Germline V CDR1 and CDR2: MGHRA, YSYEKL. The CDR3 has 13 residues. The source of this sequence is a woman in her twenties or thirties who had been exposed to COVID-19. V is TRBV4-1 and J is TRBJ2-7, with 9 bases aligning to TRBD1. The sequenced sample consisted of PBMCs or T cells enriched from blood (not recorded which). DNA for the CDR3: TGCGCCAGCAGCCAAGGACAGGGGGGCGAGCAGTACTTC. It codes for CASSQGQGGEQYF.